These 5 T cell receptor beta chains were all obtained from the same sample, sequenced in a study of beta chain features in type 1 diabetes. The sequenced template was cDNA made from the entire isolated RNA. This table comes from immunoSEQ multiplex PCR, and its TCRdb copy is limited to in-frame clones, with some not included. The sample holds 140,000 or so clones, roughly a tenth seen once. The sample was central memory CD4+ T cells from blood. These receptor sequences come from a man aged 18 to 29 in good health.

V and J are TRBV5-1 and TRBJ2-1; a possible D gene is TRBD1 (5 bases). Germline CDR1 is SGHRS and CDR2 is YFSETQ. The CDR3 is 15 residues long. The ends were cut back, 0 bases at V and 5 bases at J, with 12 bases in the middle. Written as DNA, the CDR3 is TGCGCCAGCAGCTTGGCAGGGCTTAGAAACAATGAGCAGTTCTTC. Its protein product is CASSLAGLRNNEQFF.

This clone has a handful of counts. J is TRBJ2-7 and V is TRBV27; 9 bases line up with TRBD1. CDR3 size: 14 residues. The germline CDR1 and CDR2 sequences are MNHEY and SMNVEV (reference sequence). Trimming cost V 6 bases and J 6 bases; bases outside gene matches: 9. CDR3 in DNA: TGTGCCAGCAGGGGGACAGGGCGTTTGGGCGAGCAGTACTTC. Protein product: CASRGTGRLGEQYF.

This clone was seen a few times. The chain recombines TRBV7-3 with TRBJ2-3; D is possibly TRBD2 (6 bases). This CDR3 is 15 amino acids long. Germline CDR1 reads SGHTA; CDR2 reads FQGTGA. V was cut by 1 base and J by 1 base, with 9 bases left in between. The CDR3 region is CASSLRRGGTDTQYF. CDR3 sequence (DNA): TGTGCCAGCAGCTTAAGGCGCGGGGGCACAGATACGCAGTATTTT.

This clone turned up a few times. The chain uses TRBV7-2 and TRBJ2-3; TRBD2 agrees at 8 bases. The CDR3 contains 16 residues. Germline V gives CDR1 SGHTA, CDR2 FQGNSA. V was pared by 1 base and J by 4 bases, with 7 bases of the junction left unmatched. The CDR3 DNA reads TGTGCCAGCAGCTTAGAACTAGCGGCCCCATCAGATACGCAGTATTTT. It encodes CASSLELAAPSDTQYF.

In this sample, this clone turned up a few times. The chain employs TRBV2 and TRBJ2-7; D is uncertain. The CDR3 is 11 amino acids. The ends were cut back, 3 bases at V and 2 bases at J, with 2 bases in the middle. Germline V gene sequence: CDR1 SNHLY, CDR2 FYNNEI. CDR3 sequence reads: CASSDTYEQYF. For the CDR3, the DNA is TGTGCCAGCAGTGACACCTACGAGCAGTACTTC.